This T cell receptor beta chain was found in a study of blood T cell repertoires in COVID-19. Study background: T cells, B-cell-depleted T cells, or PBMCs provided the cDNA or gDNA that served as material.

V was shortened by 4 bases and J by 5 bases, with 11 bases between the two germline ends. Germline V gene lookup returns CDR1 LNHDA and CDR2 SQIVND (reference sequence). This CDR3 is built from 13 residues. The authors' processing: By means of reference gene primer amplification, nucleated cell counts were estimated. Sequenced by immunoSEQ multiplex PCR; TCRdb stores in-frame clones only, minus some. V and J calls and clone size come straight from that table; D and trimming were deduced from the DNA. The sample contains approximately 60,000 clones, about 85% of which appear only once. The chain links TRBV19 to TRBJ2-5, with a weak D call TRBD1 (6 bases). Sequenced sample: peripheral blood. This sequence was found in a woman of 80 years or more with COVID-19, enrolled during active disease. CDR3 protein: CASSTQGMETQYF. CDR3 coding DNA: TGTGCCAGTAGTACACAGGGAATGGAGACCCAGTACTTC.